These 12 T cell receptor beta chains share one sample of origin, sequenced in a study of T cell responses to AZD1222 COVID-19 vaccine. This table comes from immunoSEQ multiplex PCR, and its TCRdb copy is limited to in-frame clones, with some not included. The repertoire holds 150,000 to 160,000 clones, with roughly 90% as singletons. The source was peripheral blood, collected 28 days after the second AZD1222 dose. These receptors were taken from an adult who received the AZD1222 COVID-19 vaccine.

V gene TRBV6-5 combines with J gene TRBJ1-1, with D unresolved. There are 12 residues in the CDR3. V was pared by 4 bases and J by 7 bases, with 10 bases between. CDR1 and CDR2 from the germline V gene are MNHEY and SVGAGI. CDR3 residues: CASSSGLFEAFF. The CDR3 DNA is TGTGCCAGCAGTTCCGGGCTCTTTGAAGCTTTCTTT.

The chain has TRBV7-6 and TRBJ2-1; TRBD2 matches at 9 bases. The length of the CDR3 is 15 residues. Germline trimming cut 5 bases from V and 6 bases from J; bases unmatched to any gene: 8. Germline assignment: CDR1 SGHVS and CDR2 FNYEAQ. CDR3 sequence reads: CASSPPGGRGNEQFF. In DNA form, the CDR3 reads TGTGCCAGCAGCCCGCCCGGCGGGAGGGGCAATGAGCAGTTCTTC.

In this sample, this clone turned up a few times. V and J are TRBV19 and TRBJ1-2, with D unclear. Between the trimmed V and J ends, which lost 6 bases and 4 bases, there was a span of 15 bases. The germline V gene encodes CDR1 LNHDA and CDR2 SQIVND (reference sequence). The CDR3 totals 14 residues. In DNA, the CDR3 is TGTGCCAGTAGGGACCAGTTCAAGGGCTATGGCTACACCTTC. Translated, it gives CASRDQFKGYGYTF. Complete variable domain (other parts from reference TRBV19 and TRBJ1-2): DGGITQSPKYLFRKEGQNVTLSCEQNLNHDAMYWYRQDPGQGLRLIYYSQIVNDFQKGDIAEGYSVSREKKESFPLTVTSAQKNPTAFYLCASRDQFKGYGYTFGSGTRLTVV.

This rearrangement joins TRBV6-5 to TRBJ1-5; 9 positions match TRBD1. V lost 4 bases and J lost 6; bases outside the gene matches: 7. There are 15 residues in the CDR3. CDR1 is MNHEY and CDR2 is SVGAGI in the germline V gene. The CDR3 sequence is CASSSGTGLSQPQHF. CDR3 in DNA: TGTGCCAGCAGTTCCGGGACAGGGTTATCTCAGCCCCAGCATTTT.

J is TRBJ2-1 and V is TRBV6-5; tentative D call: TRBD2 (5 bases). Germline V gene lookup returns CDR1 MNHEY and CDR2 SVGAGI. The length of the CDR3 is 12 residues. Trimming took off 7 bases at V and 7 bases at J, with 11 bases between the two ends. CDR3 bases: TGTGCCAGCAACCTGAGGGAGAATGAGCAGTTCTTC. Protein sequence: CASNLRENEQFF.

The chain joins TRBV7-9 to TRBJ2-1, with no clear D. Germline values: CDR1 SEHNR, CDR2 FQNEAQ (reference sequence). This CDR3 is 14 amino acids long. V lost 5 bases, J lost 4 bases, and 12 bases lay in between. CDR3 sequence reads: CASSTHDPYNEQFF. The CDR3 DNA reads as TGTGCCAGCAGCACGCACGATCCATACAATGAGCAGTTCTTC.

V gene TRBV6-5 combines with J gene TRBJ2-5, with 10 bases matching TRBD2. CDR3 length: 15 amino acids. Germline lookup yields CDR1 MNHEY and CDR2 SVGAGI. V trimming: 1 base; J trimming: 3 bases; junction bases outside the gene matches: 2. The CDR3 DNA sequence: TGTGCCAGCAGTTACTTCCTAGCGGGGGAAGAGACCCAGTACTTC. It is translated as CASSYFLAGEETQYF.

The genes are TRBV14 and TRBJ2-2; D may be TRBD1 (5 bases). The germline CDR1 and CDR2 sequences are SGHDN and FVKESK. The germline V and J ends were trimmed by 6 bases and 1 base, with 12 bases remaining between them. This CDR3 contains 15 residues. CDR3 amino acids: CASSQSTVNTGELFF. Here the CDR3 DNA reads TGTGCCAGCAGTCAGTCGACAGTGAACACCGGGGAGCTGTTTTTT. The full variable domain, with the rest looked up from reference TRBV14 and TRBJ2-2, is EAGVTQFPSHSVIEKGQTVTLRCDPISGHDNLYWYRRVMGKEIKFLLHFVKESKQDESGMPNNRFLAERTGGTYSTLKVQPAELEDSGVYFCASSQSTVNTGELFFGEGSRLTVL.

This clone has only a few counts. The V gene is TRBV7-8, the J gene TRBJ2-5; tentative D call: TRBD2 (6 bases). Trimming pared 4 bases from V and 0 bases from J, leaving 18 bases between. The CDR3 sequence is 17 residues long. Germline V lookup: CDR1 SGHVS, CDR2 FQNEAQ. The CDR3 loop is CASSSPSGLTYQETQYF. DNA of the CDR3: TGTGCCAGCAGCTCTCCATCGGGACTCACGTACCAAGAGACCCAGTACTTC.

V and J are TRBV6-5 and TRBJ1-1, with D perhaps TRBD1 (5 bases). Germline loops: CDR1 MNHEY, CDR2 SVGAGI. The CDR3 consists of 13 residues. V shed 2 bases and J shed 10 bases, with 14 bases lying between them. The CDR3 here is CASSYLSGEVAFF. The CDR3, as DNA: TGTGCCAGCAGTTACCTCTCGGGGGAGGTAGCTTTCTTT.

This chain uses TRBV27 with TRBJ1-1, with 7 bases fitting TRBD1. The CDR3 length is 19 residues. CDR1 is MNHEY and CDR2 is SMNVEV in the germline V gene (reference sequence). V shed 2 bases, J shed 0 bases, and the junction held 15 bases outside the gene matches. The CDR3 DNA sequence: TGTGCCAGCAGTTTAATCGGGCAGGGGGGCTTCCGGATGAACACTGAAGCTTTCTTT. It codes for CASSLIGQGGFRMNTEAFF.

The chain carries TRBV10-3 and TRBJ2-3; 9 bases agree with TRBD1. This CDR3 spans 16 amino acids. From germline, CDR1 is ENHRY and CDR2 SYGVKD. V lost 4 bases to trimming and J lost 4 bases; unmatched junction nucleotides: 9. CDR3: CAISVPRDRAPDTQYF. The CDR3 nucleotides read TGTGCCATCAGTGTCCCCCGGGACAGGGCCCCAGATACGCAGTATTTT.